A single sample gave rise to the 30 T cell receptor beta chains below, sequenced in a study of blood T cells in healthy people across ages. It was with a sample-barcoded 5' primer and a J-beta primer mix that a second PCR of roughly 7 to 12 cycles was run. TCRdb re-derived calls from the 5' RACE reads in MiXCR, one entry per CDR3 protein. Of over 1,500,000 distinct CDR3 sequences in the sample, about 50% were seen once. Sequencing input: blood. All receptors derive from a woman aged 35 to 49 in good health.

V gene TRBV29-1 combines with J gene TRBJ2-5, with D possibly being TRBD1 or TRBD2 (5 bases each). The CDR3 sequence is 13 residues long. Germline CDR1 is SQVTM and CDR2 is ANQGSEA. The V end was cut by 7 bases, the J end by 4 bases, with 16 bases between. CDR3 sequence: CSGGSGLGETQYF. The CDR3 DNA reads as TGCAGCGGGGGGTCGGGTTTAGGAGAGACCCAGTACTTC.

The V and J genes are TRBV5-1 and TRBJ2-7; tentative D call: TRBD2 (5 bases). CDR3 size: 14 residues. Looked up from germline, CDR1 is SGHRS and CDR2 is YFSETQ. The V and J ends lost 4 bases and 3 bases respectively, with 14 bases between them. The CDR3 nucleotides read TGCGCCAGCAGCGCCAGAGGGCGGGTCTACGAGCAGTACTTC. Its protein product is CASSARGRVYEQYF.

V gene TRBV7-2 combines with J gene TRBJ2-5, with 8 bases fitting TRBD2. The J segment lost 4 bases and the V segment lost 3 bases, leaving 7 bases of the junction unmatched. Germline V lookup: CDR1 SGHTA, CDR2 FQGNSA. This CDR3 contains 15 residues. The CDR3 DNA reads as TGTGCCAGCAGCTTTCGGGGGGGCTTTTCAGAGACCCAGTACTTC. It codes for CASSFRGGFSETQYF.

The chain uses TRBV27 and TRBJ1-4; D remains ambiguous. Trimming cost V 4 bases and J 0 bases, with 15 bases left between them. CDR1 is MNHEY, CDR2 SMNVEV, per germline (reference sequence). This CDR3 is built from 17 residues. CDR3 sequence: CASSWRQEGATNEKLFF. In DNA form, the CDR3 reads TGTGCCAGCAGTTGGCGGCAGGAGGGTGCAACTAATGAAAAACTGTTTTTT.

V gene TRBV5-1 combines with J gene TRBJ2-5; D is unresolved. Per germline, CDR1 SGHRS and CDR2 YFSETQ. The CDR3 runs 16 residues. Deletions cut 3 bases from V and 5 bases from J, with 20 bases between. CDR3 nucleotides: TGCGCCAGCAGCTCCGTCTTTGTGCCGCCGCGGGAGACCCAGTACTTC. Protein sequence: CASSSVFVPPRETQYF.

This clonotype was seen a few times. V usage is TRBV14 and J usage is TRBJ2-1; TRBD2 matches 9 bases. The germline V gene has CDR1 SGHDN and CDR2 FVKESK. This CDR3 has 15 residues. V gave up 3 bases and J gave up 7 bases; unmatched junction bases: 7. The chain's CDR3 is CASSHSLLAGNEQFF. The CDR3 nucleotides are TGTGCCAGCAGCCATTCCTTGCTAGCGGGGAATGAGCAGTTCTTC.

About this clonotype itself: The junction shows a germline mismatch at one end, possibly a read error. This chain links TRBV6-2 or TRBV6-3 with TRBJ2-3; 10 bases are a match to TRBD2. Germline V CDR1 and CDR2: MNHEY, SVGEGT. This CDR3 contains 17 residues. CDR3 nucleotides: TGTGTCAGCAGTCCCACGCTGATAGCGGGGGGCGCAGATACGCAGTATTTT. Amino acid sequence: CVSSPTLIAGGADTQYF.

This chain joins TRBV5-1 and TRBJ2-7; D is unresolved. CDR1 is SGHRS and CDR2 is YFSETQ in the germline V gene. CDR3 length: 13 residues. Trimming took 4 bases from V and 0 from J, leaving 8 bases between them. The CDR3 protein is CASSAIVSYEQYF. The CDR3 DNA sequence: TGCGCCAGCAGCGCTATAGTCTCCTACGAGCAGTACTTC.

This chain connects TRBV19 to TRBJ2-5; the match to TRBD1 covers 7 bases. With 5 bases clipped from V and 3 bases from J, the junction kept 6 bases outside the gene matches. The length of the CDR3 is 14 residues. Germline values: CDR1 LNHDA, CDR2 SQIVND (reference sequence). The CDR3, as DNA: TGTGCCAGTAGTGCCGGGACAGCCGAAGAGACCCAGTACTTC. Amino acid sequence: CASSAGTAEETQYF.

The CDR3 DNA is TGTGCCAGCAATGCAGGGGTTCCTGGCGAGCAGTACTTC. It translates to CASNAGVPGEQYF. V and J are TRBV28 and TRBJ2-7, with TRBD1 as a possible D gene (6 bases). The CDR3 extends over 13 amino acids. Trimming stripped 7 bases from V and 6 bases from J, with 16 bases between. In germline, CDR1 is MDHEN, CDR2 SYDVKM.

The chain has TRBV24-1 and TRBJ2-2; 9 positions match TRBD2. The trim removed 3 bases at V and 7 bases at J, leaving 14 bases unmatched. The CDR3 length is 18 residues. In germline, CDR1 is KGHDR, CDR2 SFDVKD. The CDR3 spells CATSDPGWGLARDGELFF. DNA of the CDR3: TGTGCCACCAGTGATCCTGGGTGGGGACTAGCTCGGGACGGGGAGCTGTTTTTT.

The gene calls are TRBV7-3 and TRBJ1-5; 8 bases map to TRBD1. Germline loops: CDR1 SGHTA, CDR2 FQGTGA. CDR3 size: 18 residues. The V gene end was trimmed by 2 bases and the J gene end by 0 bases; junction bases not matched to a gene: 9. For the CDR3, the DNA is TGTGCCAGCAGCTTAGGACAGGGAGCCGGTTATAGCAATCAGCCCCAGCATTTT. Its protein is CASSLGQGAGYSNQPQHF.

The J gene is TRBJ2-7, the V gene TRBV6-2 or TRBV6-3; TRBD1 is a possible D gene (6 bases). The germline CDR1 and CDR2 sequences are MNHEY and SVGEGT. V gave up 4 bases and J gave up 1 base, with 11 bases separating them. The CDR3 is 14 residues long. The CDR3 DNA sequence: TGTGCCAGCAGTTGGGGCAGGGGATCCTACGAGCAGTACTTC. This codes for CASSWGRGSYEQYF.

This clonotype turned up a few times. The rearrangement uses TRBV5-6 and TRBJ2-4; 10 bases line up with TRBD1. CDR1 and CDR2 (germline): SGHDT, YYEEEE. The CDR3 consists of 16 residues. After removal of 2 bases from V and 2 bases from J, the junction contained 4 bases not matched to a gene. CDR3 protein: CASSLLTGGSKNIQYF. The CDR3 nucleotides are TGTGCCAGCAGCTTATTGACAGGGGGCTCCAAAAACATTCAGTACTTC.

The CDR3 is CASTFLRVATDTQYF. In nucleotides, the CDR3 is TGTGCCAGCACTTTCCTCAGGGTCGCCACAGATACGCAGTATTTT. The rearrangement links TRBV7-8 to TRBJ2-3, with D perhaps TRBD1 (5 bases). The V gene lost 7 bases and the J gene lost 2 bases, with 16 bases spanning the gap. Germline values: CDR1 SGHVS, CDR2 FQNEAQ. This CDR3 has 15 residues.

J is TRBJ2-4 and V is TRBV5-1; the D gene could be TRBD1 or TRBD2 (5 bases each). From germline, CDR1 is SGHRS and CDR2 YFSETQ. CDR3 length: 15 amino acids. Trimming removed 0 bases from V and 2 bases from J, with 9 bases in between. CDR3 region: CASSLARGPKNIQYF. The CDR3 region has the DNA TGCGCCAGCAGCTTGGCGAGGGGACCCAAAAACATTCAGTACTTC.

This sequence joins TRBV28 and TRBJ1-1; D is unresolved. Trimming cost V 5 bases and J 3 bases, with 10 bases left between them. CDR1 MDHEN and CDR2 SYDVKM come from the germline V gene. The CDR3 contains 13 residues. CDR3 coding DNA: TGTGCCAGCAGTGTAAGGGCCCACACTGAAGCTTTCTTT. It encodes CASSVRAHTEAFF.

J is TRBJ2-6 and V is TRBV5-1; 8 bases map to TRBD1. With V trimmed by 4 bases and J by 1 base, 7 bases remained unmatched. Germline CDR1 SGHRS, CDR2 YFSETQ. This CDR3 region has 17 residues. The CDR3 coding sequence is TGCGCCAGCAGCACGGCGAGACAGGGGTCTGGGGCCAACGTCCTGACTTTC. It codes for CASSTARQGSGANVLTF.

The DNA for the CDR3 is TGTGCCAGCAGTTACTCTCTTGAGGGATTAGAATCGGCGCAGTATTTT. This sequence encodes CASSYSLEGLESAQYF. The chain recombines TRBV6-5 with TRBJ2-3, with D perhaps matching TRBD2 (5 bases). Between the trimmed V and J ends, which lost 0 bases and 10 bases, there was a span of 20 bases. This CDR3 is built from 16 residues. Germline CDR1 MNHEY, CDR2 SVGAGI.

There are a few counts of this clonotype. The genes are TRBV7-9 and TRBJ2-6, with 8 bases that match TRBD1. CDR1 and CDR2 (germline): SEHNR, FQNEAQ (reference sequence). The CDR3 is 16 amino acids. V gave up 5 bases and J gave up 3 bases; unmatched junction bases: 6. CDR3 protein: CASSPRTGNGANVLTF. The CDR3 DNA sequence: TGTGCCAGCAGCCCGCGGACAGGGAATGGGGCCAACGTCCTGACTTTC.

The rearrangement uses TRBV6-5 and TRBJ1-2; D is possibly TRBD1 (6 bases). Germline loops: CDR1 MNHEY, CDR2 SVGAGI. This CDR3 contains 19 residues. Trimming took off 0 bases at V and 3 bases at J, with 23 bases between the two ends. The CDR3 DNA is TGTGCCAGCAGTTACTCGAGTTCGGGTCGCGGGGGGCGCCACTATGGCTACACCTTC. Protein product: CASSYSSSGRGGRHYGYTF.

The chain has TRBV7-3 and TRBJ2-1; D not certain. V was clipped by 2 bases and J by 3 bases, with 11 bases between them. The germline CDR1 and CDR2 sequences are SGHTA and FQGTGA. The CDR3 is 15 amino acids. The CDR3 loop is CASSLLVQDYNEQFF. CDR3 bases: TGTGCCAGCAGCTTACTCGTCCAAGACTACAATGAGCAGTTCTTC.

The V call is TRBV2, the J call TRBJ2-1, with 12 positions matching TRBD2. CDR3 length: 17 residues. Germline CDR1 SNHLY, CDR2 FYNNEI. V lost 6 bases to trimming and J lost 2 bases; unmatched junction nucleotides: 8. The CDR3 region has the DNA TGTGCCAGCAGGGCCCGGACTAGCGGGGTTCCCTACAATGAGCAGTTCTTC. Amino acids: CASRARTSGVPYNEQFF.

Only one count was recorded for this clonotype. The chain links TRBV20-1 to TRBJ1-2; D perhaps matches TRBD1 (6 bases). Germline loops: CDR1 DFQATT, CDR2 SNEGSKA (reference sequence). This CDR3 comprises 17 residues. Trimming pared 0 bases from V and 3 bases from J, leaving 20 bases between. In DNA form, the CDR3 reads TGCAGTGCTAGAGAACTATCTCCTCAGAGGGGGGACTATGGCTACACCTTC. Residues: CSARELSPQRGDYGYTF.

This clonotype was observed a few times. The chain carries TRBV20-1 and TRBJ2-4, with D perhaps TRBD1 or TRBD2 (5 bases each). The germline V and J ends were trimmed by 3 bases and 9 bases, with 18 bases remaining between them. The CDR3 consists of 14 residues. Looked up from germline, CDR1 is DFQATT and CDR2 is SNEGSKA (reference sequence). CDR3 DNA sequence: TGCAGTGCTAGTCCCGGGGTTGGGGGAATCATTCAGTACTTC. It translates to CSASPGVGGIIQYF.

The V call is TRBV11-1, the J call TRBJ2-3; 8 positions match TRBD1. The CDR3 runs 15 residues. V lost 4 bases to trimming and J lost 4 bases; unmatched junction nucleotides: 7. Germline values: CDR1 SGHAT, CDR2 FQDESV (reference sequence). The CDR3 loop is CASSSTGGFADTQYF. The CDR3, as DNA: TGTGCCAGCAGCTCAACAGGGGGTTTTGCAGATACGCAGTATTTT.

This clonotype appeared once. The chain combines TRBV20-1 with TRBJ2-3; tentatively, D is TRBD2 (5 bases). This CDR3 has 14 residues. Trimming removed 6 bases at V and 4 bases at J, with 17 bases between. Germline CDR1 reads DFQATT; CDR2 reads SNEGSKA (reference sequence). Here the CDR3 DNA reads TGCAGTGCCCAACTTGGTGGAGGCTCAGATACGCAGTATTTT. Protein product: CSAQLGGGSDTQYF.

The chain uses TRBV14 and TRBJ2-5; 8 positions agree with TRBD1. Germline CDR1 is SGHDN and CDR2 is FVKESK. This CDR3 is built from 18 residues. The J segment lost 5 bases and the V segment lost 0 bases, leaving 14 bases of the junction unmatched. As DNA, the CDR3 is TGTGCCAGCAGCCAAGATAGGGTCAGGACAGGGATGTTGGAGACCCAGTACTTC. Protein product: CASSQDRVRTGMLETQYF.

This chain uses TRBV7-3 with TRBJ2-1; possible D gene TRBD1, 7 bases. The CDR3 consists of 18 residues. Trimming took 1 base from V and 7 from J, leaving 23 bases between them. Germline V gene lookup returns CDR1 SGHTA and CDR2 FQGTGA. This CDR3 reads CASSLNPGLQGKINEQFF. The CDR3 nucleotides read TGTGCCAGCAGCTTAAACCCAGGACTACAGGGGAAGATTAATGAGCAGTTCTTC.

V usage is TRBV28 and J usage is TRBJ2-5, with 8 bases identical to TRBD1. Germline loops: CDR1 MDHEN, CDR2 SYDVKM. Trimming cost V 5 bases and J 11 bases; bases outside gene matches: 4. The CDR3 has 11 amino acids. CDR3 DNA sequence: TGTGCCAGCAGTAACCGACAGGGGCAGTACTTC. It codes for CASSNRQGQYF.